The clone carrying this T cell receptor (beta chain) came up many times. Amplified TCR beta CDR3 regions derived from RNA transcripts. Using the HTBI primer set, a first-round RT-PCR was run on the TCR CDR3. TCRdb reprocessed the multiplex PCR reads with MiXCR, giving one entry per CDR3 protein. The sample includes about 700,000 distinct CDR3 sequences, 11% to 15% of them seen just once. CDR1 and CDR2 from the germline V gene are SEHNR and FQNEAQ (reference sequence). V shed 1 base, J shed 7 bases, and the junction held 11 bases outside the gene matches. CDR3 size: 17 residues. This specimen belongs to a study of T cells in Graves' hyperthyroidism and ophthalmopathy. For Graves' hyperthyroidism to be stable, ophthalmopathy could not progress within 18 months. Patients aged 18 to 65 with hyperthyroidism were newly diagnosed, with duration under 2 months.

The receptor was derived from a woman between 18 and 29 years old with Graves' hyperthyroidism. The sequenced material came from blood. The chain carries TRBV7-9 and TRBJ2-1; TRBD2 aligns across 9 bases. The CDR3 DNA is TGTGCCAGCAGCTTAGTGGCTGTGCGGGAGGGCGTGAATGAGCAGTTCTTC. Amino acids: CASSLVAVREGVNEQFF.